This is a list of T cell receptor beta chains from one sample in a study of T-cell memory formation after mild COVID-19. TCRdb re-analysed the 5' RACE reads in MiXCR, keeping a single row per CDR3 protein. The sample holds roughly 110,000 distinct CDR3 sequences, over 20% seen once. Sequencing used PBMCs or a T cell subset sorted from them (not recorded which). These receptor sequences come from a young man who had mild COVID-19 (a few samples of this study predate the infection). Cell type and time point are not known. Both conserved end residues are part of each CDR3. Each record gives: D gene, clone size, J gene, V gene, CDR3 protein, CDR3 DNA. A D gene is named only where the DNA matches it firmly. Where a row states a size, it is once, few, many or the class of an expanded clone; other rows omit it.

>NA|few|TRBJ2-7|TRBV7-3
CASSPKGGSYEQYF
TGTGCCAGCAGCCCCAAAGGGGGTTCCTACGAGCAGTACTTC
>NA|few|TRBJ1-1|TRBV5-5
CASSLFGYWEAFF
TGTGCCAGCAGCTTGTTTGGCTATTGGGAAGCTTTCTTT
>TRBD1|NA|TRBJ2-1|TRBV5-5
CASSLRDRGHEQFF
TGTGCCAGCAGCTTGCGGGACAGGGGCCATGAGCAGTTCTTC
>NA|few|TRBJ1-2|TRBV15
CATSPQGRIAYGYTF
TGTGCCACCAGCCCCCAGGGCCGTATAGCCTATGGCTACACCTTC
>TRBD2|many|TRBJ2-1|TRBV6-2/TRBV6-3
CASSYDQGGNEQFF
TGTGCCAGCAGTTACGATCAGGGAGGGAATGAGCAGTTCTTC
>TRBD1|NA|TRBJ2-2|TRBV27
CASRGTGLGTGELFF
TGTGCCAGCAGAGGGACAGGGCTAGGCACCGGGGAGCTGTTTTTT
>NA|NA|TRBJ1-1|TRBV7-9
CASSDRDTSEAFF
TGTGCCAGCAGCGACCGGGACACCAGTGAAGCTTTCTTT
>TRBD1|NA|TRBJ1-1|TRBV5-4
CASSTGQGGTEAFF
TGTGCCAGCAGCACGGGGCAGGGGGGTACTGAAGCTTTCTTT
>NA|NA|TRBJ2-3|TRBV20-1
CSAQGWNTDTQYF
TGCAGTGCTCAGGGGTGGAACACAGATACGCAGTATTTT
>TRBD2|few|TRBJ2-3|TRBV11-2
CASSLGLAGVTQYF
TGTGCCAGCAGCTTGGGACTAGCGGGAGTTACGCAGTATTTT
>TRBD2|NA|TRBJ2-3|TRBV7-2
CASSFLIAGLSDTQYF
TGTGCCAGCAGCTTTCTCATAGCGGGGCTTTCAGATACGCAGTATTTT
>NA|few|TRBJ2-7|TRBV15
CATSRFPRDGGSYEQYF
TGTGCCACCAGCAGATTCCCCCGGGACGGGGGATCCTACGAGCAGTACTTC
>NA|few|TRBJ2-3|TRBV9
CASSVMWTSGTDTQYF
TGTGCCAGCAGCGTAATGTGGACTTCTGGCACAGATACGCAGTATTTT
>NA|NA|TRBJ2-2|TRBV12-3/TRBV12-4
CASSLAGVAQNTGELFF
TGTGCCAGCAGTTTGGCCGGTGTAGCGCAGAACACCGGGGAGCTGTTTTTT
>TRBD1|few|TRBJ2-3|TRBV11-2
CASSLDRGLPASTDTQYF
TGTGCCAGCAGCTTAGACAGGGGGCTCCCGGCTAGCACAGATACGCAGTATTTT
>NA|NA|TRBJ2-3|TRBV9
CASSVAADTQYF
TGTGCCAGCAGCGTAGCGGCAGATACGCAGTATTTT
>NA|few|TRBJ2-5|TRBV5-1
CASSPDPTEETQYF
TGCGCCAGCAGCCCGGACCCGACAGAAGAGACCCAGTACTTC
>NA|NA|TRBJ2-5|TRBV5-1
CASSFSEIISETQYF
TGCGCCAGCAGCTTCTCCGAGATAATATCGGAGACCCAGTACTTC
>TRBD1|few|TRBJ2-3|TRBV7-9
CASTYLTGESTDTQYF
TGTGCCAGCACATACCTGACAGGGGAAAGCACAGATACGCAGTATTTT
>TRBD2|NA|TRBJ2-2|TRBV27
CASSFEPPLAGGLSNTGELFF
TGTGCCAGCAGTTTTGAACCCCCACTAGCGGGGGGGCTTTCGAACACCGGGGAGCTGTTTTTT
>TRBD2|NA|TRBJ2-1|TRBV5-4
CASSLGSGVEQFF
TGTGCCAGCAGCTTGGGTAGCGGGGTTGAGCAGTTCTTC
>NA|NA|TRBJ2-5|TRBV7-9
CASRWASWETQYF
TGTGCCAGCAGATGGGCCTCGTGGGAGACCCAGTACTTC
>NA|NA|TRBJ2-1|TRBV7-2
CASSPSSRGNEQFF
TGTGCCAGCAGCCCCTCGTCCCGAGGCAATGAGCAGTTCTTC
>NA|NA|TRBJ1-4|TRBV5-1
CASSLGNSGTNEKLFF
TGCGCCAGCAGCTTAGGGAATTCGGGAACTAATGAAAAACTGTTTTTT
>NA|NA|TRBJ1-2|TRBV4-1
CASSRGSYGYTF
TGCGCCAGCAGCCGCGGGAGCTATGGCTACACCTTC
>NA|NA|TRBJ2-5|TRBV4-3
CASSPVLRETQYF
TGCGCCAGCAGCCCCGTCCTTCGGGAGACCCAGTACTTC
>TRBD1|NA|TRBJ1-4|TRBV4-1
CASSPQGQDWEKLFF
TGCGCCAGCAGCCCTCAGGGACAGGACTGGGAAAAACTGTTTTTT
>TRBD2|many|TRBJ2-1|TRBV7-2
CASRLAGGLNEQFF
TGTGCCAGCAGACTAGCGGGGGGGCTCAATGAGCAGTTCTTC
>TRBD1|NA|TRBJ2-7|TRBV4-1
CASSQEPQGQLYEQYF
TGCGCCAGCAGCCAAGAACCCCAGGGACAGCTATACGAGCAGTACTTC
>TRBD2|few|TRBJ2-5|TRBV4-1
CASSPTAGLASVETQYF
TGCGCCAGCAGCCCGACGGCGGGACTAGCGTCGGTAGAGACCCAGTACTTC
>NA|NA|TRBJ1-1|TRBV10-3
CAIRSRVAGRDTEAFF
TGTGCCATCAGATCGAGGGTGGCAGGGAGGGACACTGAAGCTTTCTTT
>NA|NA|TRBJ2-3|TRBV4-3
CASSQDWAGVPDTQYF
TGCGCCAGCAGCCAAGATTGGGCAGGGGTGCCAGATACGCAGTATTTT
>TRBD1|NA|TRBJ1-1|TRBV29-1
CSVGDSLAFF
TGCAGCGTTGGGGACAGCCTCGCTTTCTTT
>NA|NA|TRBJ2-3|TRBV6-4
CASSARQGGVTDTQYF
TGTGCCAGCAGTGCCCGACAGGGAGGAGTAACAGATACGCAGTATTTT
>NA|once|TRBJ2-1|TRBV4-1
CASSRKRYDEQFF
TGCGCCAGCAGCCGTAAGCGGTACGATGAGCAGTTCTTC
>NA|NA|TRBJ2-2|TRBV2
CASRGAGGTGELFF
TGTGCCAGCAGGGGGGCAGGAGGGACCGGGGAGCTGTTTTTT
>TRBD2|many|TRBJ2-5|TRBV29-1
CSVVLSGEAQETQYF
TGCAGCGTTGTGCTTAGCGGGGAAGCACAAGAGACCCAGTACTTC
>NA|few|TRBJ1-5|TRBV4-1
CASSQDQGYQPQHF
TGCGCCAGCAGCCAAGACCAGGGCTATCAGCCCCAGCATTTT
>TRBD1|NA|TRBJ2-5|TRBV4-3
CASSQDRQGAETQYF
TGCGCCAGCAGCCAAGATCGGCAGGGGGCAGAGACCCAGTACTTC